These T cell receptor beta chains were read from a single sample in a study of identical twins. From the 5' RACE reads, TCRdb called clonotypes with MiXCR, one entry per CDR3 protein. The sample yields some 690,000 distinct CDR3 sequences, 20% to 25% seen once. This sample also belongs to another study, concerning T cells expressing NK-cell markers.

Sequenced: PBMCs. All receptors derive from a woman aged 18-29 years in good health. Each CDR3 is given with its conserved first and last residue. The D gene is left open where the match is weak. The size field is filled for only some rows; it gives once, few, many or a size class.

>TRBD1|TRBJ2-7|few|TRBV20-1
CSARAIPGQGSYEQYF
TGCAGTGCTAGAGCAATTCCGGGACAGGGCTCCTACGAGCAGTACTTC
>NA|TRBJ2-3|many|TRBV5-1
CASSRGTVTDTQYF
TGCGCCAGCAGCCGCGGGACTGTGACAGATACGCAGTATTTT
>NA|TRBJ2-3|NA|TRBV9
CASSANTGVAEDTQYF
TGTGCCAGCAGCGCCAACACAGGGGTAGCGGAGGATACGCAGTATTTT
>TRBD2|TRBJ2-7|NA|TRBV20-1
CSASPSGRSYEQYF
TGCAGTGCTAGTCCCAGCGGGAGGTCCTACGAGCAGTACTTC
>NA|TRBJ2-3|NA|TRBV27
CASSLYGSGTDTQYF
TGTGCCAGCAGTTTATACGGTTCAGGCACAGATACGCAGTATTTT
>NA|TRBJ1-6|NA|TRBV5-1
CASSLAAGTGTNSPLHF
TGCGCCAGCAGCCTAGCCGCCGGTACAGGGACAAATTCACCCCTCCACTTT
>TRBD1|TRBJ2-1|few|TRBV7-9
CASSQSRDSNYNEQFF
TGTGCCAGCAGCCAGTCACGGGACAGCAACTACAATGAGCAGTTCTTC
>NA|TRBJ1-1|NA|TRBV10-3
CAISPGLNTEAFF
TGTGCCATCAGTCCGGGACTAAACACTGAAGCTTTCTTT
>TRBD1|TRBJ1-1|NA|TRBV7-2
CASSFSGTENTEAFF
TGTGCCAGCAGCTTCTCCGGGACAGAGAACACTGAAGCTTTCTTT
>NA|TRBJ2-4|few|TRBV15
CATSRDWGNIQYF
TGTGCCACCAGCAGAGATTGGGGGAACATTCAGTACTTC
>NA|TRBJ2-4|few|TRBV2
CASSGQILNIQYF
TGTGCCAGCAGTGGGCAGATTCTAAACATTCAGTACTTC
>NA|TRBJ1-2|few|TRBV29-1
CSVEDRWRLGGYTF
TGCAGCGTCGAAGACAGGTGGAGATTGGGAGGCTACACCTTC
>NA|TRBJ2-3|NA|TRBV19
CASSPRRAAVGTDTQYF
TGTGCCAGTAGTCCAAGACGGGCTGCAGTCGGCACAGATACGCAGTATTTT
>NA|TRBJ2-5|NA|TRBV7-2
CASSTQSGIQETQYF
TGTGCCAGCAGCACCCAGTCAGGTATCCAAGAGACCCAGTACTTC
>NA|TRBJ1-2|few|TRBV20-1
CSARRTATEGYTF
TGCAGTGCTAGGAGGACAGCGACAGAAGGCTACACCTTC
>TRBD1|TRBJ2-5|NA|TRBV9
CASSPDRGRQETQYF
TGTGCCAGCAGCCCGGACAGGGGTAGGCAAGAGACCCAGTACTTC
>NA|TRBJ2-7|NA|TRBV9
CASSATWGRTYEQYF
TGTGCCAGCAGCGCCACTTGGGGCCGGACCTACGAGCAGTACTTC
>NA|TRBJ2-1|NA|TRBV5-4
CASSMAEDEQFF
TGTGCCAGCAGCATGGCCGAAGATGAGCAGTTCTTC
>TRBD2|TRBJ2-1|NA|TRBV5-6
CASSLDPGTRGGEQFF
TGTGCCAGCAGCTTGGATCCCGGGACTAGAGGGGGTGAGCAGTTCTTC
>NA|TRBJ1-6|NA|TRBV6-1
CASSEARGAPLHF
TGTGCCAGCAGTGAAGCTAGGGGAGCACCCCTCCACTTT
>TRBD1|TRBJ1-2|many|TRBV12-3/TRBV12-4
CASSTGDGYTF
TGTGCCAGCAGTACAGGGGATGGCTACACCTTC
>NA|TRBJ2-2|once|TRBV20-1
CSARNGRTGELFF
TGCAGTGCTAGAAACGGGCGCACCGGGGAGCTGTTTTTT
>TRBD1|TRBJ2-1|few|TRBV7-6
CASSLPRQGQGDEQFF
TGTGCCAGCAGCTTGCCCCGACAGGGGCAGGGGGATGAGCAGTTCTTC
>TRBD1|TRBJ1-4|few|TRBV12-3/TRBV12-4
CASRARDSNEKLFF
TGTGCCAGCAGGGCCCGGGACAGCAATGAAAAACTGTTTTTT
>NA|TRBJ1-2|few|TRBV27
CASSLDPYGVGHYTF
TGTGCCAGCAGTCTAGATCCTTACGGTGTTGGGCACTACACCTTC
>NA|TRBJ2-4|NA|TRBV11-2
CASSSGPKDIQYF
TGTGCCAGCAGCTCGGGACCTAAGGACATTCAGTACTTC
>TRBD2|TRBJ2-1|few|TRBV7-2
CASSPGRGGRNEQFF
TGTGCCAGCAGCCCGGGGCGGGGGGGCCGTAATGAGCAGTTCTTC
>TRBD2|TRBJ2-3|once|TRBV5-1
CASSFGSGRPDTQYF
TGCGCCAGCAGCTTTGGTAGCGGGAGGCCAGATACGCAGTATTTT
>TRBD2|TRBJ2-5|NA|TRBV3-1
CASSLGTSGGWGTQYF
TGTGCCAGCAGCCTTGGGACTAGCGGGGGGTGGGGGACCCAGTACTTC